This T cell receptor (beta chain) was captured in a study of T-cell reconstitution after alpha-beta-depleted transplantation in children. Unique molecular identifiers were incorporated during preparation of the TCRbeta library. Each CDR3 protein is one row after TCRdb ran MiXCR on the PCR reads. The profile covers about 540,000 distinct CDR3 sequences, with about 18% appearing a single time and 3.3% taken by the ten largest. CDR1 is LNHDA and CDR2 is SQIVND in the germline V gene (reference sequence). The CDR3 has 16 residues. With V trimmed by 8 bases and J by 7 bases, 17 bases remained unmatched. This clonotype has more than one count but fewer than ten.

The clonotype was recovered from a human donor who donated a stem cell graft to a child with acute lymphoblastic leukemia. The chain employs TRBV19 and TRBJ2-1; 7 positions agree with TRBD1. The source was PBMCs from the stem cell graft donor, collected from the stem cell graft. CDR3 DNA sequence: TGTGCCAGTCGCCCGCGGGTAAACAGGGGCGAGAATGAGCAGTTCTTC. This encodes CASRPRVNRGENEQFF.